Listed below are T cell receptor beta chains from one sample, sequenced in a study of cytomegalovirus exposure and HLA in healthy donors. Using immunoSEQ multiplex PCR, the repertoire was profiled, and TCRdb retains in-frame clones only, with some absent. This sample yields under 200,000 clones, of which 70% to 90% are seen a single time; 0.31% belongs to the top ten. Sequencing was carried out using PBMCs. These receptors all stem from a woman aged 25 to 39 in good health and CMV-seronegative. Each CDR3 is given with its conserved first and last residue. D genes are given only for firm matches. Clone size is given for some rows only: seen once, a few or many times, or a class if the clone is expanded.

j_call	v_call	d_call	clone_size	cdr3_length	cdr3_nt	cdr3_aa
TRBJ2-7	TRBV18	NA	NA	14	TGTGCCAGCTCACCACGGAGGGGTCCCTACGAGCAGTACTTC	CASSPRRGPYEQYF
TRBJ2-1	TRBV28	NA	once	16	TGTGCCAGCAGTTTAAACTCCGGGGGATTTTACAATGAGCAGTTCTTC	CASSLNSGGFYNEQFF
TRBJ2-2	TRBV9	TRBD1	NA	17	TGTGCCAGCAGCGTACGAGTTAGGGGGCGACTCCCCGGGGAGCTGTTTTTT	CASSVRVRGRLPGELFF
TRBJ2-7	TRBV6-6	TRBD1	few	14	TGTGCCAGCAGTTACCGGGACAGGGCCTACGAGCAGTACTTC	CASSYRDRAYEQYF
TRBJ2-4	TRBV30	TRBD2	NA	13	TGTGCCTGGAGTCTCCTTAGCGGGTCCATTCAGTACTTC	CAWSLLSGSIQYF
TRBJ1-1	TRBV7-2	NA	NA	16	TGTGCCAGCAGCTTAGTCCCAGGGCGGGGGAACACTGAAGCTTTCTTT	CASSLVPGRGNTEAFF
TRBJ2-7	TRBV5-1	TRBD2	NA	17	TGCGCCAGCAGCTTGGGGGTAGCGGGAGATGGATCTGGCGAGCAGTACTTC	CASSLGVAGDGSGEQYF
TRBJ2-1	TRBV5-6	NA	NA	15	TGTGCCAGCAGCTTGCGGGAGAGGGGCTACAATGAGCAGTTCTTC	CASSLRERGYNEQFF
TRBJ2-7	TRBV28	NA	once	11	TGTGCCATCTCGTCCGGTACCGAGCAGTACTTC	CAISSGTEQYF
TRBJ1-1	TRBV29-1	TRBD1	NA	16	TGCAGCGCCCAAGGACAGGGAAGGGGCTCGGACACTGAAGCTTTCTTT	CSAQGQGRGSDTEAFF
TRBJ2-5	TRBV9	TRBD2	NA	15	TGTGCCAGCAGCGTAGATGGGGGGGGTGCAGAGACCCAGTACTTC	CASSVDGGGAETQYF
TRBJ2-2	TRBV5-6	TRBD1	NA	15	TGTGCCAGCAGCTATGGACAGGGTACAACCGGGGAGCTGTTTTTT	CASSYGQGTTGELFF
TRBJ2-2	TRBV19	TRBD1	NA	15	TGTGCCAGTACTCCTAGACAGGGATGGGACGGGGAGCTGTTTTTT	CASTPRQGWDGELFF
TRBJ1-5	TRBV28	TRBD1	NA	14	TGTGCCAGCAGTTTACAGGGGGCTTATCAGCCCCAGCATTTT	CASSLQGAYQPQHF
TRBJ2-7	TRBV15	TRBD1	NA	17	TGTGCCACCAGCAGAGATCATTCGGGGGACAGGGGTTACGAGCAGTACTTC	CATSRDHSGDRGYEQYF
TRBJ1-1	TRBV4-1	TRBD1	NA	16	TGCGCCAGCAGCCAGACTACAGGGGTATTGAACACTGAAGCTTTCTTT	CASSQTTGVLNTEAFF
TRBJ1-1	TRBV6-5	TRBD1	few	15	TGTGCCAGCAGTTACTCGGCGACAGGGGCGACTGAAGCTTTCTTT	CASSYSATGATEAFF
TRBJ1-6	TRBV28	NA	NA	14	TGTGCCAGCAGCCTCAGGGTCTCGAGGTCACCCCTCCACTTT	CASSLRVSRSPLHF
TRBJ2-2	TRBV10-3	NA	NA	17	TGTGCCATCAGTGAGTTAGTGCGAGCCCAGGGCACCGGGGAGCTGTTTTTT	CAISELVRAQGTGELFF
TRBJ1-5	TRBV30	NA	NA	15	TGTGCCTGGGGCCAGAGGCGTTTTTGTGAAAGGCCCCAGCATTTT	CAWGQRRFCERPQHF
TRBJ1-1	TRBV6-5	TRBD1	NA	14	TGTGCCAGCAGTAGAGGGACAGGGTATAATGAAGCTTTCTTT	CASSRGTGYNEAFF
TRBJ2-7	TRBV27	TRBD1	NA	17	TGTGCCAGCAGTTTCGTTCAGGGGCAGGGGGAACCCTACGAGCAGTACTTC	CASSFVQGQGEPYEQYF
TRBJ2-7	TRBV7-8	NA	NA	12	TGTGCCAGCAGCTTACCCGGGGGCGAGCAGTACTTC	CASSLPGGEQYF
TRBJ2-5	TRBV7-9	NA	NA	16	TGTGCCAGCAGCTTAGGTGTGTCAGGTGGTGAAGAGACCCAGTACTTC	CASSLGVSGGEETQYF
TRBJ1-1	TRBV27	NA	NA	17	TGTGCCAGCAGTCGTGGGGCCGGACGAACGGTTGGGACTGAAGCTTTCTTT	CASSRGAGRTVGTEAFF
TRBJ1-6	TRBV28	TRBD1	NA	16	TGTGCCAGCAGTTCTCCGGGACAGAGAATTAATTCACCCCTCCACTTT	CASSSPGQRINSPLHF
TRBJ1-2	TRBV5-1	NA	once	15	TGCGCCAGCAGCGTAGACGGCAAACCGGGCTATGGCTACACCTTC	CASSVDGKPGYGYTF
TRBJ2-5	TRBV7-3	NA	NA	15	TGTGCCAGCAGCTTAGGCGGAAGCGACCGAGAGACCCAGTACTTC	CASSLGGSDRETQYF
TRBJ2-7	TRBV2	NA	NA	14	TGTGCCAGCAGTGCTAGTAGCGGAACATACGAGCAGTACTTC	CASSASSGTYEQYF
TRBJ2-1	TRBV4-1	TRBD2	once	15	TGCGCCAGCAGCCAAGTGCCTAGCGGGGCCAATGAGCAGTTCTTC	CASSQVPSGANEQFF
TRBJ2-7	TRBV6-5	NA	few	14	TGTGCCAGCAGTTACTGGGACTCCCCGGGCGAGCAGTACTTC	CASSYWDSPGEQYF
TRBJ2-2	TRBV29-1	NA	NA	13	TGCAGCGTCCGCCGGACTTTAGCCGGGGAGCTGTTTTTT	CSVRRTLAGELFF
TRBJ1-1	TRBV2	NA	NA	14	TGTGCCAGCAGTGAGTCTGGATCGGATGGAGGAGCTTTCTTT	CASSESGSDGGAFF
TRBJ1-1	TRBV6-6	NA	NA	14	TGTGCCAGCACCGAGGCCTCCTGGAACACTGAAGCTTTCTTT	CASTEASWNTEAFF
TRBJ2-7	TRBV15	TRBD2	NA	15	TGTGCCACCAGCAGAGATCTGGGGACTACCCTTGAGCAGTACTTC	CATSRDLGTTLEQYF
TRBJ2-1	TRBV15	TRBD2	NA	16	TGTGCCACCAGCAGAGTACGCACTAGCGGGGAAGATGAGCAGTTCTTC	CATSRVRTSGEDEQFF
TRBJ2-7	TRBV15	NA	NA	16	TGTGCCACCAGCAGTGATAGAGCCCCCACTTACGACGAGCAGTACTTC	CATSSDRAPTYDEQYF
TRBJ2-2	TRBV15	NA	NA	11	TGTGCCACCACCTCGAGCGGGGAGCTGTTTTTT	CATTSSGELFF
TRBJ2-3	TRBV11-2	TRBD2	NA	18	TGTGCCAGCAGCTTAGCCCTGGCGGGGGGGAATTTCGCAGATACGCAGTATTTT	CASSLALAGGNFADTQYF
TRBJ2-5	TRBV9	TRBD2	few	13	TGTGCCAGCAGCGCGGGGGGGTTCGGGACCCAGTACTTC	CASSAGGFGTQYF
TRBJ1-1	TRBV7-8	NA	NA	16	TGTGCCAGCAGCTTAGATGGCAGGGGAATGAACACTGAAGCTTTCTTT	CASSLDGRGMNTEAFF
TRBJ2-2	TRBV7-7	NA	NA	14	TGTGCTAGCAGCTCCCTAGTAACTCCCGGGGAGCTGTTTTTT	CASSSLVTPGELFF
TRBJ1-1	TRBV5-1	NA	NA	16	TGCGCCAGCAGCTTGAGGAAAGGGGCCGACAGCGCTGAAGCTTTCTTT	CASSLRKGADSAEAFF
TRBJ2-1	TRBV28	TRBD2	NA	17	TGTGCCAGCAGCAGTGCCCTACAAAGCGGGGGGCCGGGGGGGCAGTTCTTC	CASSSALQSGGPGGQFF
TRBJ2-7	TRBV28	NA	NA	18	TGTGCCAGCCAGTTTATGCAGATCCTCGGTTCAAGCGTCGACGAGCAGTACTTC	CASQFMQILGSSVDEQYF